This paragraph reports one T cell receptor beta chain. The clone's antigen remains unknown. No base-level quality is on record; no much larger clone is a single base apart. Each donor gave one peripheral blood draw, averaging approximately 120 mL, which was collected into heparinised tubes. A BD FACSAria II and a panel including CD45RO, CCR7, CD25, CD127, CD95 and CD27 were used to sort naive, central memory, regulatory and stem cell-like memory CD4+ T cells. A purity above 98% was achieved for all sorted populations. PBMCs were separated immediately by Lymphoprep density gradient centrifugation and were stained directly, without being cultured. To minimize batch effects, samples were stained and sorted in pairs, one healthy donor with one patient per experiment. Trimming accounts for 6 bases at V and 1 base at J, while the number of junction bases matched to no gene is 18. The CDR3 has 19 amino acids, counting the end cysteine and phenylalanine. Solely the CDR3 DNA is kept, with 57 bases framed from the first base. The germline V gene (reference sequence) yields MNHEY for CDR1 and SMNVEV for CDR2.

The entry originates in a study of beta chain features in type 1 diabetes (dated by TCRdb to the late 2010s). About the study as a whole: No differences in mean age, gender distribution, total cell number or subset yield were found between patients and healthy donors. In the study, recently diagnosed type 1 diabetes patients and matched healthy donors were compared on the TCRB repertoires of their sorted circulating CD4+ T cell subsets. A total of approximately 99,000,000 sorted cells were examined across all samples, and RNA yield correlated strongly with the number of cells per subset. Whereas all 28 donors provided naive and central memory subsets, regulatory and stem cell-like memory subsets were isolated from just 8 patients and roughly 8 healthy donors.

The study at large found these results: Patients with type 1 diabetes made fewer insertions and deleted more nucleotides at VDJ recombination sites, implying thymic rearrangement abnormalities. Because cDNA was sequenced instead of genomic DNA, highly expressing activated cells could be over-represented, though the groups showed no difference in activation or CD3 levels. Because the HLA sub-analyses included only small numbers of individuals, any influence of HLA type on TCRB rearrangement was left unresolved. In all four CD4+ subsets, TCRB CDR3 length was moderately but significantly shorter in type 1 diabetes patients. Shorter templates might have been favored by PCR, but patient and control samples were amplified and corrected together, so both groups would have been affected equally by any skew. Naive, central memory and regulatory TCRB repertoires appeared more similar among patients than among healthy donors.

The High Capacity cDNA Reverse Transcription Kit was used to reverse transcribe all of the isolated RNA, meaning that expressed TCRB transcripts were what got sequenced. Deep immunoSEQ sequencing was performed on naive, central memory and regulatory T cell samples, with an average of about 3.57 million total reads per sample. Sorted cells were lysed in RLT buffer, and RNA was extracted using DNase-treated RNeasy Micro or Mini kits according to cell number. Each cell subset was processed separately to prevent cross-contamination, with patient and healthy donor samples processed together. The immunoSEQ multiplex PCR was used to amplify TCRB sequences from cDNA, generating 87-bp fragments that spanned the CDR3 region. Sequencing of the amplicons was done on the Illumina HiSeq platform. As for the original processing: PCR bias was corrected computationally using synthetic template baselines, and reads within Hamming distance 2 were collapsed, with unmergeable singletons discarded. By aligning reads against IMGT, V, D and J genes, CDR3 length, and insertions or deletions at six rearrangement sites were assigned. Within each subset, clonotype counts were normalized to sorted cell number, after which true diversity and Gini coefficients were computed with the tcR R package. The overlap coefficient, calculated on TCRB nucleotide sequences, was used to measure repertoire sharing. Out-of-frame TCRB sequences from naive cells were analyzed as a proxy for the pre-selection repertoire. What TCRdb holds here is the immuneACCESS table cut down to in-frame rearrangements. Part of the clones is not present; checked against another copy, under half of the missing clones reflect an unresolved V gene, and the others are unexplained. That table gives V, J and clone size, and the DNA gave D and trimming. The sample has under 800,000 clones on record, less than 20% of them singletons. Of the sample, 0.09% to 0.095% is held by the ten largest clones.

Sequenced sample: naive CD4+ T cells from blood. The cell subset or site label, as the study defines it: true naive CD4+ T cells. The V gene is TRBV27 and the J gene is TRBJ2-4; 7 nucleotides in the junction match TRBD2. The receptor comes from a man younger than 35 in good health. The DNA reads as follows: TGTGCCAGCAGGCTTGGGGCTAGCGGCAGTGCGGGGGCCAAAAACATTCAGTACTTC. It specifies CASRLGASGSAGAKNIQYF.